The sample holds many counts of the clone carrying this T cell receptor beta chain. This CDR3 region has 15 residues. Germline V gene sequence: CDR1 DFQATT, CDR2 SNEGSKA (reference sequence). V shed 5 bases, J shed 4 bases, and the junction held 12 bases outside the gene matches. TCRdb redid the calling of the RT-PCR reads with MiXCR, one entry per CDR3 protein. Found here are around 700,000 distinct CDR3 sequences, 13% to 15% of them singletons; the top ten hold 3.6%. This chain joins TRBV20-1 and TRBJ2-5, with 8 bases fitting TRBD1. Sequencing input: memory CD4+ T cells from blood. This sequence was found in a female donor in good health, serving as a healthy control. The CDR3 sequence: CSAAEVRTGRETQYF. In DNA form, the CDR3 reads TGCAGTGCTGCCGAAGTCCGGACAGGGCGAGAGACCCAGTACTTC.